These 14 T cell receptor beta chains were all obtained from the same sample, sequenced in a study of OX40 agonist ivuxolimab in advanced cancers. Assay: immunoSEQ multiplex PCR; the TCRdb copy retains only in-frame clones and omits some. The data contain some 90,000 clones, roughly 88% of them singletons. Sequencing was performed on CD4+ or CD8+ T cells sorted from blood, taken in a trial of the OX40 agonist ivuxolimab. Every receptor here comes from an adult with an advanced solid tumor such as melanoma, head and neck, liver or kidney cancer.

Comment on this clone: One end of the junction varies from germline; a read error may be responsible. The chain carries TRBV15 and TRBJ2-3; D possibly uses TRBD1 or TRBD2 (5 bases each). CDR1 LNHNV and CDR2 YYDKDF come from the germline V gene (reference sequence). The CDR3 is 16 amino acids. CDR3 in DNA: TGTGCCACCAGCAGAGGAGGGGCCTCAAGCAAAGATACGCAGTATTTT. This gives the protein CATSRGGASSKDTQYF.

The gene calls are TRBV15 and TRBJ1-4; no firm D call. Germline V gene lookup returns CDR1 LNHNV and CDR2 YYDKDF (reference sequence). With 0 bases removed from V and 0 bases from J, the gap between germline ends came to 8 bases. The CDR3 is made up of 16 amino acids. The CDR3 here is CATSRDLASTNEKLFF. The CDR3 nucleotides are TGTGCCACCAGCAGAGATCTGGCGTCAACTAATGAAAAACTGTTTTTT.

The V gene is TRBV20-1, the J gene TRBJ2-7; D is possibly TRBD1 or TRBD2 (5 bases each). V was trimmed by 2 bases and J by 6 bases, leaving 8 bases between them. This CDR3 has 11 residues. CDR1 and CDR2 from the germline V gene are DFQATT and SNEGSKA (reference sequence). The chain's CDR3 is CSARPGLEQYF. The CDR3 DNA reads as TGCAGTGCTAGACCGGGGCTCGAGCAGTACTTC.

Only a few counts were recorded for this clone. The CDR3 DNA reads as TGTGCCAGCTCACAGTCCAGACAAGAGACCCAGTACTTC. The encoded protein is CASSQSRQETQYF. The chain joins TRBV18 to TRBJ2-5; D gene unclear. CDR1 KGHSH and CDR2 LQKENI come from the germline V gene. Trimming cost V 4 bases and J 2 bases, with 8 bases left between them. The CDR3 length is 13 residues.

CDR3 sequence reads: CAISGSGSYNEQFF. In nucleotides, the CDR3 is TGTGCCATCAGTGGGAGCGGCTCCTACAATGAGCAGTTCTTC. The V call is TRBV10-3, the J call TRBJ2-1; TRBD2 is a possible D gene (5 bases). V lost 4 bases to trimming and J lost 0 bases, with 7 bases between them. The CDR3 is made up of 14 amino acids. The germline V gene encodes CDR1 ENHRY and CDR2 SYGVKD.

This chain joins TRBV5-4 and TRBJ1-2; D gene ambiguous. There are 12 residues in the CDR3. Trimming cost V 0 bases and J 4 bases, with 4 bases left between them. Germline CDR1 and CDR2: SGHNT and YYREEE (reference sequence). This CDR3 reads CASSLDRYGYTF. In DNA form, the CDR3 reads TGTGCCAGCAGCTTGGATCGCTATGGCTACACCTTC.

The genes are TRBV11-2 and TRBJ2-3; TRBD2 aligns across 7 bases. Germline CDR1 and CDR2: SGHAT and FQNNGV. The CDR3 runs to 16 residues. J was trimmed by 4 bases and V by 3 bases; bases with no gene match: 10. The CDR3 region is CASSFRSGRGSDTQYF. Written as DNA, the CDR3 is TGTGCCAGCAGCTTCAGGTCGGGGAGGGGATCAGATACGCAGTATTTT.

The genes are TRBV5-1 and TRBJ2-2; D is perhaps TRBD2 (5 bases). This CDR3 contains 17 residues. Trimming cost V 0 bases and J 1 base, with 13 bases left between them. CDR1 and CDR2 from the germline V gene are SGHRS and YFSETQ. The CDR3 DNA follows: TGCGCCAGCAGCTTGGCGTGGACTGCAATGAACACCGGGGAGCTGTTTTTT. It specifies CASSLAWTAMNTGELFF.

The chain employs TRBV5-1 and TRBJ2-5; TRBD1 matches at 10 bases. Germline assignment: CDR1 SGHRS and CDR2 YFSETQ. The CDR3 is 16 amino acids. V trimming: 3 bases; J trimming: 5 bases; junction bases outside the gene matches: 10. CDR3 amino acids: CASSYATGGSGETQYF. CDR3 nucleotides: TGCGCCAGCAGCTACGCGACAGGGGGCTCCGGGGAGACCCAGTACTTC. The full variable domain, completed using reference TRBV5-1 and TRBJ2-5, is KAGVTQTPRYLIKTRGQQVTLSCSPISGHRSVSWYQQTPGQGLQFLFEYFSETQRNKGNFPGRFSGRQFSNSRSEMNVSTLELGDSALYLCASSYATGGSGETQYFGPGTRLLVL.

The J gene is TRBJ2-7, the V gene TRBV4-2; 10 bases agree with TRBD2. This CDR3 comprises 17 residues. Germline trimming cut 0 bases from V and 5 bases from J; bases unmatched to any gene: 10. Looked up from germline, CDR1 is LGHNA and CDR2 is YNFKEQ. CDR3 coding DNA: TGTGCCAGCAGCCAAGATACTTTAACTAGCGGGACCAACGAGCAGTACTTC. Protein: CASSQDTLTSGTNEQYF.

This sequence joins TRBV6-6 and TRBJ1-2; perhaps TRBD1 as D (5 bases). V was clipped by 2 bases and J by 5 bases, with 6 bases between them. The length of the CDR3 is 12 residues. Germline CDR1 and CDR2: MNHNY and SVGAGI (reference sequence). CDR3 coding DNA: TGTGCCAGCAGTTACACAGGTTATGGCTACACCTTC. This encodes CASSYTGYGYTF.

The rearrangement uses TRBV21-1 and TRBJ2-7; the table's D gene call, TRBD1, was not cross checked with the DNA. TRBV21-1 is deemed a pseudogene. This CDR3 has 14 residues. The CDR3 sequence is CASSKEDRAGEQYF. CDR3 coding DNA: TGTGCCAGCAGCAAAGAGGACAGGGCGGGGGAGCAGTACTTC.

A single count supports this clone. The DNA of the CDR3 is TGCGCCAGCAGCTCGGAGGGTTACTATGGCTACACCTTC. Translation: CASSSEGYYGYTF. This chain connects TRBV5-1 to TRBJ1-2; D unresolved. Germline CDR1 is SGHRS and CDR2 is YFSETQ. The V and J ends lost 3 bases and 3 bases respectively, with 9 bases between them. The CDR3 has 13 residues.

The V call is TRBV18, the J call TRBJ2-2, with TRBD2 matching over 10 bases. V lost 4 bases to trimming and J lost 5 bases; unmatched junction nucleotides: 10. The CDR3 runs to 17 residues. Germline CDR1 is KGHSH and CDR2 is LQKENI. CDR3 region: CASSRGLAGDGTGELFF. The CDR3 DNA reads as TGTGCCAGCTCACGAGGGCTAGCGGGAGACGGGACCGGGGAGCTGTTTTTT.